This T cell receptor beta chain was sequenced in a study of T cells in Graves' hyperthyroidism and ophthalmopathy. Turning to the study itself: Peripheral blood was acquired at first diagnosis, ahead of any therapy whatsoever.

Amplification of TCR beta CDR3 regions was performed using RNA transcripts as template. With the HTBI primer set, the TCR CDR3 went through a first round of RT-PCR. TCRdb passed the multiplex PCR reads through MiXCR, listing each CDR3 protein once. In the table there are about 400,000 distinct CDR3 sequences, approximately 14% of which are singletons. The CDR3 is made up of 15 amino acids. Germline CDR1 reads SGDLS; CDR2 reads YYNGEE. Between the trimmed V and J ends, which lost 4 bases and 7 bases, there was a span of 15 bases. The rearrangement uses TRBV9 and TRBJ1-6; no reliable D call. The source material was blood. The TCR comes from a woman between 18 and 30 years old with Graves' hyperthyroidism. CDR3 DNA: TGTGCCAGCAGCTCCCACCGGGAGATAAATTCACCCCTCCACTTT. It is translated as CASSSHREINSPLHF.